Presented here are 2 T cell receptor beta chains from one specimen sequenced in a study of cytomegalovirus exposure and HLA in healthy donors. The table came from immunoSEQ multiplex PCR; TCRdb's copy has only in-frame clones and leaves some out. The sample carries more than 250,000 clones, 87% recorded once. The sequencing input was PBMCs. The receptors here all came from a woman aged 25 to 39 in good health and CMV-seropositive.

The chain joins TRBV5-1 to TRBJ1-1, with 7 bases matching TRBD1. From germline, CDR1 is SGHRS and CDR2 YFSETQ. J gave up 3 bases and V 5 bases, and 10 bases lay outside the gene matches. This CDR3 comprises 15 residues. CDR3 in DNA: TGCGCCAGCAGTATAACAGGGGTTGGGTACACTGAAGCTTTCTTT. This sequence encodes CASSITGVGYTEAFF. Using reference TRBV5-1 and TRBJ1-1 for the parts outside the CDR3, the full variable domain is KAGVTQTPRYLIKTRGQQVTLSCSPISGHRSVSWYQQTPGQGLQFLFEYFSETQRNKGNFPGRFSGRQFSNSRSEMNVSTLELGDSALYLCASSITGVGYTEAFFGQGTRLTVV.

The V call is TRBV6-5, the J call TRBJ2-7, with D possibly matching TRBD2 (5 bases). In germline, CDR1 is MNHEY, CDR2 SVGAGI. The CDR3 has 13 residues. Trimming shortened V by 5 bases and J by 2 bases, and 10 bases separated the two germline ends. The CDR3 coding sequence is TGTGCCAGCAGTGGAGCCGGGACCTACGAGCAGTACTTC. This gives the protein CASSGAGTYEQYF.